This TCR beta chain was sequenced during a study of blood T cell repertoires in COVID-19. Study-level information: The samples span acute and convalescent COVID-19 from the United States, Italy and Spain. The cDNA or gDNA used as material had been derived from T cells, B-cell-depleted T cells, or PBMCs.

The V gene lost 2 bases and the J gene lost 9 bases, with 17 bases spanning the gap. In germline, CDR1 is MNHEY, CDR2 SVGAGI. CDR3 length: 15 residues. In the study's own analysis: From reference gene primer amplification, estimates of nucleated cell counts were derived. TCRdb's copy holds only in-frame clones and misses some; the assay was immunoSEQ multiplex PCR. From that table come the V and J calls and clone size; the DNA was used to work out D and trimming. The data hold around 180,000 clones, with around 74% observed a single time. The TCR comes from a woman of 80 years or more with acute or convalescent COVID-19. Sequencing was performed on peripheral blood. V is TRBV6-5 and J is TRBJ2-1, with D possibly being TRBD2 (6 bases). CDR3: CASSYPGTSAVEQFF. CDR3 bases: TGTGCCAGCAGTTACCCGGGGACTTCCGCCGTTGAGCAGTTCTTC.